This T cell receptor (beta chain) was recorded in a study of cytomegalovirus exposure and HLA in healthy donors. Study-level results: The productive fraction for most TCR beta V segments was about 87% or about 30% in an earlier analysis.

The PCR had 60 Vbeta and 13 Jbeta primers. Sequenced by immunoSEQ multiplex PCR; TCRdb stores in-frame clones only, minus some. In the table there are 150,000 to 200,000 clones, approximately 83% of which are singletons. The CDR3 extends over 14 amino acids. After removal of 6 bases from V and 6 bases from J, the junction contained 8 bases not matched to a gene. Germline V lookup: CDR1 MNHNY, CDR2 SVGAGI (reference sequence). This clone was seen only a few times. What it recognizes is unknown. The clonotype comes from a man between 18 and 29 years old in good health and CMV-seropositive. Sequenced: PBMCs. This chain links TRBV6-6 with TRBJ1-1, with 9 bases fitting TRBD1. For the CDR3, the DNA is TGTGCCAGCAGCCCGGACAGGGGCCGGGCTGAAGCTTTCTTT. This codes for CASSPDRGRAEAFF.